This T cell receptor (beta chain) comes out of a study of T cells in Graves' hyperthyroidism and ophthalmopathy. PBMCs were sourced from approximately 9 ml fresh peripheral blood. Germline V gene data show CDR1 as SGHVS and CDR2 as FNYEAQ. The CDR3 is made up of 12 amino acids. V was clipped by 3 bases and J by 5 bases, with 7 bases between them. Findings and caveats of the study: Stable hyperthyroidism and ophthalmopathy were separated using 13 V-J signatures. Ophthalmopathy got predicted by the model a median around 6.6 months before its onset.

This clonotype was observed at least ten times. Its antigen is not identified. TCR beta CDR3 sequences were amplified from RNA transcripts. With the HTBI primer set, the TCR CDR3 went through a first round of RT-PCR. TCRdb called the multiplex PCR reads again in MiXCR, with one record for every CDR3 protein. The data show around 250,000 distinct CDR3 sequences, roughly 15% seen once. Material: blood. The source of this sequence is a woman in her thirties or forties with Graves' hyperthyroidism that later progressed to Graves' ophthalmopathy. The chain couples TRBV7-6 to TRBJ2-5; D is undetermined. This CDR3 reads CASSFLPETQYF. The CDR3 nucleotides read TGTGCCAGCAGCTTTCTTCCGGAGACCCAGTACTTC.